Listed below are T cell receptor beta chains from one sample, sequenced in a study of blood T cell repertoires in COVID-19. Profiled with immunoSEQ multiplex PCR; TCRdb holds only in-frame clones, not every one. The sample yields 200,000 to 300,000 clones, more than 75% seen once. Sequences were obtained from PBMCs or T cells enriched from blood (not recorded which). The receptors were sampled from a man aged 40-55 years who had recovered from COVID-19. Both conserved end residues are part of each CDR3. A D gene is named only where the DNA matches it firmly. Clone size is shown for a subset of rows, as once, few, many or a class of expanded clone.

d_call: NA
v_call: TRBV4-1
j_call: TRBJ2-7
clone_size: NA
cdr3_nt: TGCGCCAGCAGCCAAGGTTTTGGCGGGGTGTCCTACGAGCAGTACTTC
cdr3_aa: CASSQGFGGVSYEQYF

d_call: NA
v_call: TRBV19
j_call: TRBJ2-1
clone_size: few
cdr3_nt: TGTGCCAGTAGTATAGCAGGCGATATCAACAATGAGCAGTTCTTC
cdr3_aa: CASSIAGDINNEQFF

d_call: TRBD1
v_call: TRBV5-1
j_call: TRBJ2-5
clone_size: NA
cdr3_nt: TGCGCCAGCAGCTCACAGGGGCGAGAAGAGACCCAGTACTTC
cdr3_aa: CASSSQGREETQYF

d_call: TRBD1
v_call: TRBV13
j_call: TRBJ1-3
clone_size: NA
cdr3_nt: TGTGCCAGCAGCATCGGCGGGGGACAGGCGCTCTCTGGAAACACCATATATTTT
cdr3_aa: CASSIGGGQALSGNTIYF

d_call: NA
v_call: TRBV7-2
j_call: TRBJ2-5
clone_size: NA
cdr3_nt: TGTGCCAGCAGCTTAAGACAGATTCAAGAGACCCAGTACTTC
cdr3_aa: CASSLRQIQETQYF

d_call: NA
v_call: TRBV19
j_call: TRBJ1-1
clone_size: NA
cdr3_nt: TGTGCCAGTAGTATTCGGACTCCTCAACGGGCTTTCTTT
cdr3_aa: CASSIRTPQRAFF

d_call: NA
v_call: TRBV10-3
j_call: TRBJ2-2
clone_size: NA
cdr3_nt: TGTGCCATCAGTCCCCAGGGGGGCCAGAACACCGGGGAGCTGTTTTTT
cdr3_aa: CAISPQGGQNTGELFF

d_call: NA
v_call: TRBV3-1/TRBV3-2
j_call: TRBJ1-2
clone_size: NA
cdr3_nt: TGTGCCAGCAGCCCGGACCTATGGGGGGGCGAGGTTCCCTCTAACTATGGCTACACCTTC
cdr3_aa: CASSPDLWGGEVPSNYGYTF

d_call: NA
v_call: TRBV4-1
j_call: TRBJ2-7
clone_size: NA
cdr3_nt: TGCGCCAGCAGCCAGTTCGGAGTCGGGAGCTCCTACGAGCAGTACTTC
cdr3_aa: CASSQFGVGSSYEQYF

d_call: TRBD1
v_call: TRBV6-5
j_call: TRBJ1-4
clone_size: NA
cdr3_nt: TGTGCCAGCAGACCGACAGGGGTGCGTGAAAAACTGTTTTTT
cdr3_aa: CASRPTGVREKLFF

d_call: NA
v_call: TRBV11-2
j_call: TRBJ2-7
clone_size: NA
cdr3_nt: TGTGCCAGCAGCTCTAACTTCTACGAGCAGTACTTC
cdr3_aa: CASSSNFYEQYF

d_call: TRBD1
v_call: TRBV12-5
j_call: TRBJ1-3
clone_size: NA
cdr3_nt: TGTGCTAGTGGTTTGATCTTAGACAGGGGGCTCGCAAACACCATATATTTT
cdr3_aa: CASGLILDRGLANTIYF

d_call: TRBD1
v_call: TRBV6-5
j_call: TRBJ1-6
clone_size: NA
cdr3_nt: TGTGCCAGCAGCCCGGAACAGGGGTCACCCCTCCACTTT
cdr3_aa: CASSPEQGSPLHF

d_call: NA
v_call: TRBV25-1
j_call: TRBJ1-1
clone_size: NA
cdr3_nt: TGTGCCAGCAGTGAATGGACATGGGGAGCTTTCTTT
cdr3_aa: CASSEWTWGAFF

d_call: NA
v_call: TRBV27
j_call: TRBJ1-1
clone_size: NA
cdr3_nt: TGTGCCAGCAGTTTACAATTCCCAGTGAACACTGAAGCTTTCTTT
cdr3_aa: CASSLQFPVNTEAFF

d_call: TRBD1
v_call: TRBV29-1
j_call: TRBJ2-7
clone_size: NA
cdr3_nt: TGCAGCGTTATCCGGACAGGGAACTACGAGCAGTACTTC
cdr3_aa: CSVIRTGNYEQYF

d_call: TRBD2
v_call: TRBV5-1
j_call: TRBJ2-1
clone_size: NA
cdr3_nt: TGCGCCAGCAGCCCAAGCAGCCTAGCGGGAGGTTACAATGAGCAGTTCTTC
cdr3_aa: CASSPSSLAGGYNEQFF

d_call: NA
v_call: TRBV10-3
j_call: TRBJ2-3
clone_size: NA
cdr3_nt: TGTGCCATCAGCCTTCTAGAGGCCGATACGCAGTATTTT
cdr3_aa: CAISLLEADTQYF

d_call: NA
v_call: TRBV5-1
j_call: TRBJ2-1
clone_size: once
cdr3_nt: TGCGCCAGCAGCTTGGGAGGGGGTTACAATGAGCAGTTCTTC
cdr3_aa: CASSLGGGYNEQFF

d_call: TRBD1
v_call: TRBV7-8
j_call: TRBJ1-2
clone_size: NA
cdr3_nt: TGTGCCAGCAGCCAAGCCCGGATAGGGGGCCCCGCTAACTATGGCTACACCTTC
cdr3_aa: CASSQARIGGPANYGYTF

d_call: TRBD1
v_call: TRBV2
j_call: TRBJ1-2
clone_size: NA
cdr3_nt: TGTGCCAGCACAGGGGGCTACTATGGCTACACCTTC
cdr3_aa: CASTGGYYGYTF

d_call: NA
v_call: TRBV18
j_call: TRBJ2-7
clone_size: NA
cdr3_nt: TGTGCCAGCTCACCGACGGGAGATTTTGGCTACGAGCAGTACTTC
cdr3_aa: CASSPTGDFGYEQYF

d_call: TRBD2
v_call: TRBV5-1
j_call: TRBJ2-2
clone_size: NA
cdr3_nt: TGCGCCAGCAGCATAGCGGGAGGGCTCGGGGAGCTGTTTTTT
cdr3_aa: CASSIAGGLGELFF

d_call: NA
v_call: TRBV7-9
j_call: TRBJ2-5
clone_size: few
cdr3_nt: TGTGCCAGCAGCTCTTCAGCTCGGACAGACGGAGGGACCCAGTACTTC
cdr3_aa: CASSSSARTDGGTQYF

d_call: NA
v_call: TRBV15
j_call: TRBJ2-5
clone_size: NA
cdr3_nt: TGTGCCACCAGCCCCCGGACTTTTCCCCAGACCCAGTACTTC
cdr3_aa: CATSPRTFPQTQYF

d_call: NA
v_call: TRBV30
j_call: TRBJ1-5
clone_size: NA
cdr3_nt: TGTGCCTGGAGTGGGCAGGTGACTAGCCAGCCCCAGCATTTT
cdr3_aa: CAWSGQVTSQPQHF

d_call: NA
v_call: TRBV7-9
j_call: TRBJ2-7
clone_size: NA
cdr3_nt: TGTGCCAGCAGCTTAGGAGTCCGTTCCCACGAGCAGTACTTC
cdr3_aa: CASSLGVRSHEQYF

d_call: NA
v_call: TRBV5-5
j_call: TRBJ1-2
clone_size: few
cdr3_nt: TGTGCCAGCAGCTTGGACGGGGACTATGGCTACACCTTC
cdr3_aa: CASSLDGDYGYTF

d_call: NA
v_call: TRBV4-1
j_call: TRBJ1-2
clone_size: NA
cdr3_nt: TGCGCCAGCAGCCAGGGGGCGGACAGTGATTATGGCTACACCTTC
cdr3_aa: CASSQGADSDYGYTF

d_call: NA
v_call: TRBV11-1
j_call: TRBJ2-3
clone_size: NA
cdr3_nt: TGTGCCAGCAGCTACCAGGGGAGTGGCACAGATACGCAGTATTTT
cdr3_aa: CASSYQGSGTDTQYF

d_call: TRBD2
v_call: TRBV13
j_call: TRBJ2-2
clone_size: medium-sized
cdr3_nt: TGTGCCAGCAGCTCGGGACTAGCGGGACCGGCCGGGGAGCTGTTTTTT
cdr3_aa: CASSSGLAGPAGELFF

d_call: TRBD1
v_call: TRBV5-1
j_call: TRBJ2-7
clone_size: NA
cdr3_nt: TGCGCCAGCGCCGGACAGGGAGGAGCCCGAACCTACGAGCAGTACTTC
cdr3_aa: CASAGQGGARTYEQYF

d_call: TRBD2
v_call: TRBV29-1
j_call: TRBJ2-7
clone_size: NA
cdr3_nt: TGCAGCGTTGAGTCGGCGGGAGTCTCCTACGAGCAGTACTTC
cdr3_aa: CSVESAGVSYEQYF

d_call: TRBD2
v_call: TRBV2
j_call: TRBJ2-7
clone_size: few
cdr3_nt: TGTGCCAGCAGTGTGGCTAGCGGGATTCACGAGCAGTACTTC
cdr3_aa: CASSVASGIHEQYF

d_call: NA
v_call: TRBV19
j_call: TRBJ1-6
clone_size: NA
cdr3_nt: TGTGCCAGTATCCCCGCGCAGGGCTCCTATAATTCACCCCTCCACTTT
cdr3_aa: CASIPAQGSYNSPLHF

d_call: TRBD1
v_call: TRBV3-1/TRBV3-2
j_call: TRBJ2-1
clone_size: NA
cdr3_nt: TGTGCCAGCAGCCAACAGGGACAGGGCAACAATGAGCAGTTCTTC
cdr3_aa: CASSQQGQGNNEQFF

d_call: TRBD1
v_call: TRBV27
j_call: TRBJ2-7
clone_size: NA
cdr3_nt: TGTGCCAGCAGTTTATTAGGGGGCGCCGTCTTCTCCTACGAGCAGTACTTC
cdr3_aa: CASSLLGGAVFSYEQYF

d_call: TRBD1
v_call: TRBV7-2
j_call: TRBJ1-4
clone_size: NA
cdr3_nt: TGTGCCAGCAGCTTAAGGGGGCAGGGTAATGAAAAACTGTTTTTT
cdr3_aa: CASSLRGQGNEKLFF

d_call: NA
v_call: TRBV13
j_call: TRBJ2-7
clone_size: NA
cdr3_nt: TGTGCCAGCAGGTCACGAGGGGGGGGCAGCTCCTACGAGCAGTACTTC
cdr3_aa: CASRSRGGGSSYEQYF

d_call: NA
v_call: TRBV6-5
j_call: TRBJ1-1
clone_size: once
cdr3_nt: TGTGCCAGCAGAGACTATTCGGACAGCACTGAAGCTTTCTTT
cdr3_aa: CASRDYSDSTEAFF

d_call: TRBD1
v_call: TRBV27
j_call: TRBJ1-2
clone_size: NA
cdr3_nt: TGTGCCAGCAGGTTGGCGGACAGGGGGGGAGTACCCTACTATGGCTACACCTTC
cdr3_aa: CASRLADRGGVPYYGYTF

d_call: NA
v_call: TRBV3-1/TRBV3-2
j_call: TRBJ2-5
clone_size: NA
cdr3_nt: TGTGCCAGCAGCCAAGAAGGCAGCGCAGAGACCCAGTACTTC
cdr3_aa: CASSQEGSAETQYF

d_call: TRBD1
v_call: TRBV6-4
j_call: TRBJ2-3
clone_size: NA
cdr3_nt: TGTGCCAGCAGTGACTCAGGGTTACAGGGGGCTGGAGATACGCAGTATTTT
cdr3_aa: CASSDSGLQGAGDTQYF

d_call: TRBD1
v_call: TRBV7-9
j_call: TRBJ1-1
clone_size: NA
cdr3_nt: TGTGCCAGCAGCTTCCCAGGGGGGTTGGAAGCTTTCTTT
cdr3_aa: CASSFPGGLEAFF

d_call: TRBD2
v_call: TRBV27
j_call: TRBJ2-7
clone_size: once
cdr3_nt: TGTGCCAGCAGTTTATCGGCTAGCGGGAGGGGTTTGACATACGAGCAGTACTTC
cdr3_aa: CASSLSASGRGLTYEQYF

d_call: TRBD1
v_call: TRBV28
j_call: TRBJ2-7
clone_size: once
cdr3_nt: TGTGCCAGCAGTCCGATCGGGACAGGGGGAACCTACGAGCAGTACTTC
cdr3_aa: CASSPIGTGGTYEQYF

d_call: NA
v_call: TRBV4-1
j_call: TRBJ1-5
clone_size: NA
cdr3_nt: TGCGCCAGCAGCCAAGATATCGGGAGTTCTGGCAATCAGCCCCAGCATTTT
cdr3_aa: CASSQDIGSSGNQPQHF

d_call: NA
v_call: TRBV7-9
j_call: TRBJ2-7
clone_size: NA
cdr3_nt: TGTGCCGTAGGGGACTACGAGCAGTACTTC
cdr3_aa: CAVGDYEQYF